Listed here is a single T cell receptor (beta chain). The assay was run at survey level. Each sample received Survey-level depth of up to 500,000 reads. Sequencing was performed with immunoSEQ multiplex PCR; in TCRdb, only in-frame clones are kept and a portion is missing. The repertoire holds some 24,000 clones, with roughly 71% as singletons. This sample was taken from a study of pediatric ulcerative colitis. The CDR3 spans 14 residues. The germline V gene encodes CDR1 GTSNPN and CDR2 SVGIG (reference sequence). Trimming pared 1 base from V and 5 bases from J, leaving 14 bases between. One to two pinch biopsies were taken from the rectum during colonoscopy.

The sequenced material came from gut tissue. The rearrangement uses TRBV30 and TRBJ1-2, with a possible D match to TRBD1 (5 bases). This clonotype originated in a boy aged 5-17 years with severe ulcerative colitis. The CDR3 here is CAWSGGRAGYGYTF. The CDR3, as DNA: TGTGCCTGGAGTGGGGGCAGGGCGGGATATGGCTACACCTTC.